This entry lists 26 T cell receptor beta chains sequenced from one sample in a study of T cell changes during pregnancy in multiple sclerosis. The protocol was immunoSEQ multiplex PCR, while the TCRdb copy is restricted to in-frame clones and leaves out a portion. The sample includes about 110,000 clones, around 92% of them seen just once. The sequencing used peripheral blood, collected after pregnancy. The source of these receptors is a female donor with multiple sclerosis, enrolled in a pregnancy study.

This sequence joins TRBV29-1 and TRBJ2-4; 8 bases line up with TRBD1. CDR3 size: 14 residues. The germline V gene encodes CDR1 SQVTM and CDR2 ANQGSEA. Unmatched junction bases numbered 9, after V lost 3 bases and J lost 8 bases. The CDR3 nucleotides read TGCAGCGTTGATTCGGACAGGGAACCGTACATTCAGTACTTC. This encodes CSVDSDREPYIQYF.

This chain links TRBV7-7 with TRBJ2-5; TRBD1 is a possible D gene (6 bases). The germline V and J ends were trimmed by 3 bases and 2 bases, with 10 bases remaining between them. This CDR3 has 14 residues. CDR1 and CDR2 (germline): SSHAT, FNYEAQ (reference sequence). The CDR3 nucleotides are TGTGCCAGCAGCTTGAGCCAGGGGCAAGAGACCCAGTACTTC. Encoded protein: CASSLSQGQETQYF.

The gene calls are TRBV15 and TRBJ1-5; D remains unclear. The CDR3 spans 14 residues. Trimming took off 1 base at V and 8 bases at J, with 12 bases between the two ends. CDR1 and CDR2 from the germline V gene are LNHNV and YYDKDF (reference sequence). CDR3 nucleotide sequence: TGTGCCACCAGCAGAGGATCGGGTGCGGAGCCCCAGCATTTT. This gives the protein CATSRGSGAEPQHF.

This rearrangement joins TRBV30 to TRBJ2-6, with D maybe TRBD2 (5 bases). CDR1 is GTSNPN, CDR2 SVGIG, per germline (reference sequence). The CDR3 covers 13 residues. The CDR3 DNA sequence: TGTGCTGTGAGCGGTTCTGGGGCCAACGTCCTGACTTTC. Protein: CAVSGSGANVLTF.

The chain couples TRBV5-1 to TRBJ2-7; TRBD2 agrees at 14 bases. Germline V CDR1 and CDR2: SGHRS, YFSETQ. The CDR3 sequence is 14 residues long. Trimming at V came to 2 bases and at J to 12 bases, leaving 7 bases not matched to a gene. For the CDR3, the DNA is TGCGCCAGCAGCTTACGACTAGCGGGGGGGCCGGTGTACTTC. Its translation is CASSLRLAGGPVYF.

J is TRBJ2-7 and V is TRBV6-6; D is possibly TRBD1 (5 bases). This CDR3 has 13 amino acids. Germline CDR1 is MNHNY and CDR2 is SVGAGI (reference sequence). Trimming left V 2 bases short and J 4 bases short, with 9 bases between. The CDR3 bases are TGTGCCAGCAGTTACAATAGGGGTTACGAGCAGTACTTC. This translates into CASSYNRGYEQYF.

The rearrangement joins TRBV18 to TRBJ2-7; D is ambiguous. This CDR3 has 16 amino acids. CDR1 is KGHSH and CDR2 is LQKENI in the germline V gene. Trimming removed 3 bases at V and 0 bases at J, with 15 bases between. The CDR3 DNA reads as TGTGCCAGCTCACCCCCGGGTCAACGCGACTCCTACGAGCAGTACTTC. Translating gives CASSPPGQRDSYEQYF.

The V call is TRBV5-1, the J call TRBJ1-6; D is undetermined. Germline CDR1 and CDR2: SGHRS and YFSETQ. V was shortened by 3 bases and J by 9 bases, with 13 bases between the two germline ends. The CDR3 runs 14 residues. CDR3 in amino acids: CASSSPGRGSPLHF. The CDR3 coding sequence is TGCGCCAGCAGCTCTCCAGGTCGGGGTTCACCCCTCCACTTT.

The V and J genes are TRBV5-1 and TRBJ2-1; no reliable D call. CDR1 SGHRS and CDR2 YFSETQ come from the germline V gene. Trimming left V 6 bases short and J 0 bases short, with 7 bases between. This CDR3 is 13 amino acids long. CDR3 in DNA: TGCGCCAGCAAGTTAGACTCCTACAATGAGCAGTTCTTC. Amino acid sequence: CASKLDSYNEQFF.

V usage is TRBV4-2 and J usage is TRBJ2-2; 7 positions agree with TRBD2. Trimming removed 3 bases from V and 6 bases from J; junction bases left unmatched: 10. The germline CDR1 and CDR2 sequences are LGHNA and YNFKEQ. The CDR3 is 16 amino acids. The DNA of the CDR3 is TGTGCCAGCAGCCACCCCGGACTAGGGAGAGCCGGGGAGCTGTTTTTT. It encodes CASSHPGLGRAGELFF.

This sequence joins TRBV9 and TRBJ1-2; 9 bases match TRBD1. Germline CDR1 reads SGDLS; CDR2 reads YYNGEE. V dropped 10 bases and J dropped 6; count of bases not matched to a gene: 7. The CDR3 totals 12 residues. CDR3 in amino acids: CASWDRVDGYTF. The CDR3 nucleotides are TGTGCCTCCTGGGACAGGGTCGATGGCTACACCTTC.

The chain has TRBV6-5 and TRBJ1-2, with 8 bases identical to TRBD1. J was trimmed by 5 bases and V by 2 bases; bases with no gene match: 4. The CDR3 has 14 amino acids. CDR1 MNHEY and CDR2 SVGAGI come from the germline V gene. CDR3 residues: CASSYDGTGYGYTF. The CDR3 nucleotides are TGTGCCAGCAGTTACGACGGGACAGGTTATGGCTACACCTTC.

The chain carries TRBV2 and TRBJ1-4; 7 bases fit TRBD1. V trimming: 6 bases; J trimming: 2 bases; junction bases outside the gene matches: 9. CDR3 size: 16 residues. CDR1 is SNHLY and CDR2 is FYNNEI in the germline V gene. The chain's CDR3 is CASRLRQGSTNEKLFF. CDR3 nucleotides: TGTGCCAGCAGGCTAAGACAGGGCAGCACTAATGAAAAACTGTTTTTT.

The chain carries TRBV30 and TRBJ2-4; D not certain. V lost 1 base, J lost 5 bases, and 3 bases lay in between. The CDR3 length is 11 residues. From germline, CDR1 is GTSNPN and CDR2 SVGIG (reference sequence). Here the CDR3 DNA reads TGTGCCTGGAGTGCCGAAAACATTCAGTACTTC. This codes for CAWSAENIQYF.

The chain is built from TRBV7-2 and TRBJ2-3; a weak D match, TRBD2 (5 bases). The germline CDR1 and CDR2 sequences are SGHTA and FQGNSA. The V end was cut by 3 bases, the J end by 6 bases, with 13 bases between. The CDR3 totals 14 residues. The CDR3 here is CASSFLRGADTQYF. The CDR3 DNA is TGTGCCAGCAGCTTTTTACGGGGTGCGGATACGCAGTATTTT.

The rearrangement links TRBV6-1 to TRBJ1-1; the D gene is possibly TRBD1 (5 bases). Germline V lookup: CDR1 MNHNS, CDR2 SASEGT. CDR3 length equals 12 residues. V shed 5 bases and J shed 4 bases, with 8 bases lying between them. Here the CDR3 reads CASSRTRTEAFF. DNA of the CDR3: TGTGCCAGCAGTAGGACACGCACTGAAGCTTTCTTT.

This chain links TRBV4-1 with TRBJ1-3; 7 nucleotides match TRBD1. Losses at the gene ends were 4 bases for V and 0 bases for J; bases not matched to a gene: 9. CDR1 and CDR2 (germline): MGHRA, YSYEKL. This CDR3 comprises 17 residues. The CDR3: CASSLLGQANSGNTIYF. CDR3 sequence (DNA): TGCGCCAGCAGCCTCTTAGGACAGGCAAACTCTGGAAACACCATATATTTT.

The chain has TRBV11-2 and TRBJ1-2, with a possible D match to TRBD1 (6 bases). This CDR3 contains 13 residues. The V gene's germline CDR1 is SGHAT and CDR2 FQNNGV. Between the trimmed V and J ends, which lost 2 bases and 8 bases, there was a span of 12 bases. CDR3 protein: CASSLIQGLGYTF. The CDR3 coding sequence is TGTGCCAGCAGCTTAATCCAGGGGTTAGGCTACACCTTC.

CDR3 nucleotide sequence: TGCGCCAGCAGCCAAGCACGAGGGACAGGATCCTACGAGCAGTACTTC. Its protein is CASSQARGTGSYEQYF. This chain joins TRBV4-1 and TRBJ2-7; 8 nucleotides match TRBD1. The CDR3 totals 16 residues. V dropped 1 base and J dropped 1; count of bases not matched to a gene: 6. Germline-derived CDR1 and CDR2 are MGHRA and YSYEKL.

The chain employs TRBV27 and TRBJ2-7; 7 bases are shared with TRBD1. The CDR3 contains 15 residues. Trimming removed 5 bases from V and 1 base from J; junction bases left unmatched: 8. CDR1 is MNHEY and CDR2 is SMNVEV in the germline V gene (reference sequence). The CDR3 is CASSVGQHLSYEQYF. Here the CDR3 DNA reads TGTGCCAGCAGTGTGGGACAGCATCTGTCCTACGAGCAGTACTTC.

V usage is TRBV5-1 and J usage is TRBJ2-1, with a tentative D call TRBD2 (6 bases). The germline V gene encodes CDR1 SGHRS and CDR2 YFSETQ. With 4 bases removed from V and 0 bases from J, the gap between germline ends came to 11 bases. The CDR3 is 15 residues long. CDR3 bases: TGCGCCAGCAGCCCGGAGGGCAGCTCCTACAATGAGCAGTTCTTC. Protein product: CASSPEGSSYNEQFF.

The chain employs TRBV4-1 and TRBJ2-7; 9 bases align to TRBD1. The V gene end was trimmed by 0 bases and the J gene end by 5 bases; junction bases not matched to a gene: 8. The CDR3 is 16 residues long. Germline CDR1 is MGHRA and CDR2 is YSYEKL. CDR3 in amino acids: CASSQEGPGQGDEQYF. CDR3 DNA sequence: TGCGCCAGCAGCCAAGAGGGCCCGGGACAGGGTGACGAGCAGTACTTC.

The chain uses TRBV6-6 and TRBJ2-7; maybe TRBD1 (6 bases). This CDR3 has 11 amino acids. V was cut by 6 bases and J by 6 bases, with 9 bases left in between. Germline CDR1 MNHNY, CDR2 SVGAGI (reference sequence). The chain's CDR3 is CASSQGLEQYF. The CDR3 DNA follows: TGTGCCAGCAGCCAGGGGCTCGAGCAGTACTTC.

The J gene is TRBJ1-1, the V gene TRBV7-2; D is perhaps TRBD1 (6 bases). Germline CDR1 is SGHTA and CDR2 is FQGNSA. CDR3 length: 17 amino acids. The V end was cut by 5 bases, the J end by 1 base, with 20 bases between. The CDR3 is CASSRPHARGGNTEAFF. CDR3 in DNA: TGTGCCAGCAGCCGCCCCCATGCGAGAGGGGGGAACACTGAAGCTTTCTTT.

The chain combines TRBV7-9 with TRBJ2-3; 7 positions match TRBD1. With 2 bases clipped from V and 3 bases from J, the junction kept 5 bases outside the gene matches. Germline V gene lookup returns CDR1 SEHNR and CDR2 FQNEAQ (reference sequence). The CDR3 runs to 15 residues. The CDR3 bases are TGTGCCAGCAGCTTAAGGGGGCAGGGGACAGATACGCAGTATTTT. Protein product: CASSLRGQGTDTQYF.

The rearrangement joins TRBV6-5 to TRBJ1-2; TRBD1 might be the D (6 bases). CDR3 size: 14 residues. Trimming pared 4 bases from V and 8 bases from J, leaving 17 bases between. CDR1 and CDR2 from the germline V gene are MNHEY and SVGAGI. The CDR3: CASSSHRTAGGYTF. The CDR3 nucleotides read TGTGCCAGCAGTTCCCATAGGACAGCTGGGGGCTACACCTTC.